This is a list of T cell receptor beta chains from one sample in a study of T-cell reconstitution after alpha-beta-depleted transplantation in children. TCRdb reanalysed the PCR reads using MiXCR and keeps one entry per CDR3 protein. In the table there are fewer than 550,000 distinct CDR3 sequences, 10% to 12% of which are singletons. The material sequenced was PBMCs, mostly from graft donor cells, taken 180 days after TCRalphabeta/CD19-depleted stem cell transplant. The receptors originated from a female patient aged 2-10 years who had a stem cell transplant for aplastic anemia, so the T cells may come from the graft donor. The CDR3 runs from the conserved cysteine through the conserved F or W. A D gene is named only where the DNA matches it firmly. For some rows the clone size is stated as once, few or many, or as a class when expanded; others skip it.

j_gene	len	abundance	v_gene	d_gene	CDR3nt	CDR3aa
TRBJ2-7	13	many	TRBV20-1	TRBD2	TGCAGTGCTAGGACTAGCGGGAGCTACGAGCAGTACTTC	CSARTSGSYEQYF
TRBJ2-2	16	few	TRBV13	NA	TGTGCCAGCAGCCTGGTGGATACGGCGGCTAGCGGGGAGCTGTTTTTT	CASSLVDTAASGELFF
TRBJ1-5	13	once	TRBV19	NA	TGTGCCAGTAGTATAGGCAGGGTTCAGCCCCAGCATTTT	CASSIGRVQPQHF
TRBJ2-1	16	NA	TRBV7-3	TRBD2	TGTGCCAGCAGCTTAAGGTGGCTAGCGGACTACAATGAGCAGTTCTTC	CASSLRWLADYNEQFF
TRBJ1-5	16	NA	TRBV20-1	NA	TGCAGTGCTAAAATCGCAGGAGACTATAGCAATCAGCCCCAGCATTTT	CSAKIAGDYSNQPQHF
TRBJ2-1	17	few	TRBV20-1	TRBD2	TGCAGTGCTAGAGATGGGACTAGCGGGAGGGCCTACAATGAGCAGTTCTTC	CSARDGTSGRAYNEQFF
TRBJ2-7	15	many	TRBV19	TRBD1	TGTGCCAGTAGTACCCCCCGGACAGGGGAAGTCGAGCAGTACTTC	CASSTPRTGEVEQYF
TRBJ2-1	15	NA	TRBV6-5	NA	TGTGCCAGCAGTTACTCTTTCAAAACGGTAAATGAGCAGTTCTTC	CASSYSFKTVNEQFF
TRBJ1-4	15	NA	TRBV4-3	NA	TGCGCCAGCAGCCCCCGCCGCCTTATCGACAACAAACTGTTTTTT	CASSPRRLIDNKLFF
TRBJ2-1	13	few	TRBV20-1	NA	TGCAGTGCCCAACCCTCTTTAAGGGATGAGCAGTTCTTC	CSAQPSLRDEQFF
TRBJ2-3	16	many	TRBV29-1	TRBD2	TGCAGCGCCTTAGGACTAGCGGCTCCTAGCACAGATACGCAGTATTTT	CSALGLAAPSTDTQYF
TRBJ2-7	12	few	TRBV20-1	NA	TGCAGTGCTAGACTCCGCGGTCGTGAGCAGTACTTC	CSARLRGREQYF
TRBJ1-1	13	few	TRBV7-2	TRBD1	TGTGCCAGCAGCGGCCGGGACAGGGGGAAAGCTTTCTTT	CASSGRDRGKAFF
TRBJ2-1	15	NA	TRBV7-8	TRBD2	TGTGCCAGCAGCCTATTAGCGGGAGTAGGTGATGAGCAGTTCTTC	CASSLLAGVGDEQFF
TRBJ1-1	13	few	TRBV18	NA	TGTGCCAGCTCACCACGACAGTCCTTTGAAGCTTTCTTT	CASSPRQSFEAFF
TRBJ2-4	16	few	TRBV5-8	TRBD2	TGTGCCAGCAGCTTGAGCGGGAGGCTAGCCAAAAACATTCAGTACTTC	CASSLSGRLAKNIQYF
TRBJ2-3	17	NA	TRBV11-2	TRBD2	TGTGCCAGCAGCTTATCACCTAGCGGGAGTTTGACAGATACGCAGTATTTT	CASSLSPSGSLTDTQYF
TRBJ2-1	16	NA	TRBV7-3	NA	TGTGCCAGCAGCTTAATAGTTGGGGCCGCGAGCAATGAGCAGTTCTTC	CASSLIVGAASNEQFF
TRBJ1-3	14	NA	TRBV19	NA	TGTGCCACCGAGCGGGGGGGAAGTGGAAACACCATATATTTT	CATERGGSGNTIYF
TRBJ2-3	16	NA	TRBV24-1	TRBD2	TGTGCCACCAGTGACAACCGACTAGCAGGCACAGATACGCAGTATTTT	CATSDNRLAGTDTQYF
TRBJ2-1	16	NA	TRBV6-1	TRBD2	TGTGCCAGCAGTGGGACTAGCGCGAGCTCCTACAATGAGCAGTTCTTC	CASSGTSASSYNEQFF
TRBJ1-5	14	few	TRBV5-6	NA	TGTGCCAGCAGCTTAAGAGGGGTGGGCCAGCCCCAGCATTTT	CASSLRGVGQPQHF
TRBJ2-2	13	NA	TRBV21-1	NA	TGTGCCAGCAGCAATATCCGGGCCGGGGAGCTGTTTTTT	CASSNIRAGELFF